The T cell receptor beta chain under discussion was sequenced for a study of cytomegalovirus exposure and HLA in healthy donors. Turning to the study itself: Most genotyped donors, 65% to 90% of 300 to 400, had Caucasian-associated genetic ancestry.

Germline V gene sequence: CDR1 MNHEY, CDR2 SMNVEV (reference sequence). CDR3 length: 13 amino acids. Losses at the gene ends were 8 bases for V and 7 bases for J; bases not matched to a gene: 3. 60 Vbeta and 13 Jbeta primers were used in PCR. TCRdb keeps only in-frame clones here, not all; method: immunoSEQ multiplex PCR. The table lists roughly 170,000 clones, 80% to 90% of them singletons, with around 1.2% in the top ten. The source material was PBMCs. The source of this sequence is a girl aged 2-10 years in good health and CMV-seropositive. The chain combines TRBV27 with TRBJ2-1, with 12 bases fitting TRBD2. CDR3 DNA sequence: TGTGCCAGCGGGGGACTAGCGGGTAATGAGCAGTTCTTC. Protein product: CASGGLAGNEQFF.